This T cell receptor (beta chain) was obtained from a study of T cell repertoires in cytomegalovirus infection. Across the whole study: Evidence of both CMV infection and a matching HLA type came from public TCR beta signatures. General study results and limits: Using cumulative public TCR beta family frequency, the authors identified those who carried CMV together with the relevant HLA. Clonotype analysis showed dominance of the ex vivo response by HLA-C-restricted CMV-specific TCR beta clonotypes.

This clonotype showed up just a few times. Its antigen is not known. TCRdb reprocessed the reads via MiXCR and lists one record per CDR3 protein. The sample includes 40,000 to 60,000 distinct CDR3 sequences, around 23% of them seen just once. CDR3 size: 17 residues. CDR1 and CDR2 (germline): SEHNR, FQNEAQ (reference sequence). After removal of 4 bases from V and 4 bases from J, the junction contained 12 bases not matched to a gene. Sequences were derived from CD8+ T cells from cultured PBMCs, sampled from culture after CMV antigen stimulation. The TCR sequence derives from a human donor in good health (CMV status not recorded). Some clones in this sample may be carry-over from other donors' samples. The V and J genes are TRBV7-9 and TRBJ2-2; 7 bases agree with TRBD1. The CDR3: CASSSKPGQSSTGELFF. Here the CDR3 DNA reads TGTGCCAGCAGCTCGAAACCGGGACAGAGCAGCACCGGGGAGCTGTTTTTT.